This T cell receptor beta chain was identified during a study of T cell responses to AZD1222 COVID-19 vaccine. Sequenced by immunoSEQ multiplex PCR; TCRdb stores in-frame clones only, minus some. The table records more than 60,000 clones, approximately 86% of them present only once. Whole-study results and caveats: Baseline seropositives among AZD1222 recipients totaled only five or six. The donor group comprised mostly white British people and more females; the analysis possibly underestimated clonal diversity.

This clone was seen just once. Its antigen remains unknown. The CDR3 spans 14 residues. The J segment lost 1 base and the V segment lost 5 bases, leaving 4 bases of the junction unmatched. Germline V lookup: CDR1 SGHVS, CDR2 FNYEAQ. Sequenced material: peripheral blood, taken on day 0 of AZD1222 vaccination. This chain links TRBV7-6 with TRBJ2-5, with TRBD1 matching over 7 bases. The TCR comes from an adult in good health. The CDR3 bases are TGTGCCAGCAGCACCGGACAGGCCCAAGAGACCCAGTACTTC. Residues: CASSTGQAQETQYF.